These T cell receptor beta chains were read from a single sample in a study of control samples from healthy donors and cancer patients. The assay was immunoSEQ multiplex PCR, and TCRdb's table has in-frame clones only and misses some. The repertoire consists of approximately 99,000 clones, with 70% to 85% occurring once and the leading ten covering approximately 7%. Sequenced input: blood. These receptors were taken from a young man in good health. Each CDR3 is given with its conserved first and last residue. D genes are given only for firm matches. Clone size, where shown, is once, few, many, or a class for clones that have expanded.

NA	NA	TRBV28	TRBJ2-7	TGTGCCAGCAGTTTATGGGTGGGCTACGAGCAGTACTTC	CASSLWVGYEQYF
NA	NA	TRBV1	TRBJ2-4	TGCACCAGCAGCCAAGCTGGACCCGGAGAAAACATTCAGTACTTC	CTSSQAGPGENIQYF
NA	NA	TRBV7-8	TRBJ1-3	TGTGCCAGCAGCTTACAAGGGTCTGGAAACACCATATATTTT	CASSLQGSGNTIYF
once	NA	TRBV3-1/TRBV3-2	TRBJ1-2	TGTGCCAGCAGCTTCCACCCCGACAGTTGGGTAGAAGGCTACACCTTC	CASSFHPDSWVEGYTF
NA	NA	TRBV14	TRBJ2-7	TGTGCCAGCAGCCAACGGGGGCTCGGGGGCGAGCAGTACTTC	CASSQRGLGGEQYF
NA	TRBD2	TRBV29-1	TRBJ2-5	TGCAGCGTTGAAGCACTAGCGCGGGAGACCCAGTACTTC	CSVEALARETQYF
once	TRBD1	TRBV4-1	TRBJ1-2	TGCGCCAGCAGCCAAGTATTTTCTAAGGGGACAGGAATGTACTATGGCTACACCTTC	CASSQVFSKGTGMYYGYTF
NA	NA	TRBV10-2	TRBJ1-4	TGCGCCAGCAGTGATAGGCGGGAAAAACTGTTTTTT	CASSDRREKLFF
few	NA	TRBV7-2	TRBJ2-1	TGTGCCAGCAGCTTAGGGGATTCTAGGGGAATCTTC	CASSLGDSRGIF
NA	TRBD1	TRBV6-6	TRBJ1-2	TGTGCCAGCAGTTACTCGGACAGGAGCTATGGCTACACCTTC	CASSYSDRSYGYTF
NA	NA	TRBV29-1	TRBJ1-1	TGCAGCGTTGTAGGGATCTTGAACACTGAAGCTTTCTTT	CSVVGILNTEAFF
once	NA	TRBV27	TRBJ1-1	TGTGCCAGCAGTCCATTACGGGGCAAGGGGGTCACTGAAGCTTTCTTT	CASSPLRGKGVTEAFF
NA	NA	TRBV5-4	TRBJ1-2	TGTGCCAGCAGCTTGGATCTGGCCCTGGGGGGCTACACCTTC	CASSLDLALGGYTF
few	NA	TRBV6-5	TRBJ1-5	TGTGCCAGCAGTTTGCAATGGGGTAGCAATCAGCCCCAGCATTTT	CASSLQWGSNQPQHF
NA	NA	TRBV24-1	TRBJ1-2	TGTGCCACCAGTGACAGGGAATATGGCTACACCTTC	CATSDREYGYTF
NA	TRBD1	TRBV30	TRBJ1-5	TGTGCCTGGAACAGGGGCAGCAATCAGCCCCAGCATTTT	CAWNRGSNQPQHF
NA	NA	TRBV12-3/TRBV12-4	TRBJ1-1	TGTGCCGGATCGTCGACAGCGAACACTGAAGCTTTCTTT	CAGSSTANTEAFF
NA	NA	TRBV7-9	TRBJ1-1	TGTGCCAGCAGCGTGGACATATTGAAAGCTTTCTTT	CASSVDILKAFF
NA	NA	TRBV12-3/TRBV12-4	TRBJ1-1	TGTGCCAGCAGTTTCGTCAACACTGAAGCTTTCTTT	CASSFVNTEAFF
NA	NA	TRBV25-1	TRBJ1-5	TGTGCCAGCAGTGAGTGGGGGAGCCATCAGCCCCAGCATTTT	CASSEWGSHQPQHF